The text below deals with one TCR beta chain. Its antigen remains unidentified. The sample belongs to a study of chemoradiotherapy in HPV16-positive cancers. General study findings and limits: Non-HPV-specific T cells did not expand in tumors during treatment, whereas candidate HPV-specific clones and E7-related motifs did.

Per germline, CDR1 MDHEN and CDR2 SYDVKM. There are 15 residues in the CDR3. V gave up 2 bases and J gave up 3 bases; unmatched junction bases: 6. The assay was immunoSEQ multiplex PCR, and TCRdb's table has in-frame clones only and misses some. The sample has 25,000 to 35,000 clones, approximately 91% seen once. This chain joins TRBV28 and TRBJ2-7, with TRBD2 identical over 8 bases. The material sequenced was blood, taken from a patient who underwent chemoradiotherapy. This clonotype was obtained from a human donor with HPV-associated anogenital cancer. The CDR3, as DNA: TGTGCCAGCAGTTTAACAGCGGGAGTGTTCTACGAGCAGTACTTC. Its translation: CASSLTAGVFYEQYF.